These 25 T cell receptor beta chains originate from one sample sequenced in a study of T cells in Graves' hyperthyroidism and ophthalmopathy. Amplification targeted TCR beta CDR3 regions from RNA transcripts. First-round RT-PCR with HTBI primers amplified the TCR CDR3 region. In TCRdb, the multiplex PCR reads were re-called with MiXCR into one record per CDR3 protein. The sample shows over 450,000 distinct CDR3 sequences, about a sixth of them seen only once. What was sequenced was blood. These receptors originate from a woman aged 18-35 years with Graves' ophthalmopathy.

This clonotype was counted at least ten times. The chain has TRBV20-1 and TRBJ1-1, with no clear D. V lost 3 bases and J 5 bases, leaving 13 bases between the germline ends. The CDR3 sequence is 13 residues long. Germline V lookup: CDR1 DFQATT, CDR2 SNEGSKA (reference sequence). Here the CDR3 reads CSARPPAATEAFF. The DNA for the CDR3 is TGCAGTGCTAGGCCCCCGGCCGCAACTGAAGCTTTCTTT.

The rearrangement links TRBV20-1 to TRBJ2-7, with TRBD2 identical over 10 bases. This CDR3 comprises 15 residues. V trimming: 6 bases; J trimming: 4 bases; junction bases outside the gene matches: 12. The germline CDR1 and CDR2 sequences are DFQATT and SNEGSKA (reference sequence). Here the CDR3 DNA reads TGCAGTGCCAGGGGGCCGAGGACTAGCGGTTACGAGCAGTACTTC. As protein: CSARGPRTSGYEQYF.

This sequence joins TRBV10-3 and TRBJ2-7, with 8 bases matching TRBD2. V was pared by 4 bases and J by 6 bases, with 5 bases of the junction left unmatched. There are 13 residues in the CDR3. From germline, CDR1 is ENHRY and CDR2 SYGVKD. The CDR3 bases are TGTGCCATCAGTGTGGTTGCGGGGGGCGAGCAGTACTTC. This codes for CAISVVAGGEQYF.

This chain connects TRBV30 to TRBJ2-3; D is perhaps TRBD2 (6 bases). The CDR3 consists of 14 residues. V was trimmed by 1 base and J by 0 bases, leaving 8 bases between them. Germline V lookup: CDR1 GTSNPN, CDR2 SVGIG (reference sequence). The CDR3 loop reads CAWSAGSSTDTQYF. The CDR3 DNA sequence: TGTGCCTGGAGTGCCGGGAGCAGCACAGATACGCAGTATTTT.

This clonotype was recorded many times. The chain uses TRBV7-2 and TRBJ2-7; D not resolved. Looked up from germline, CDR1 is SGHTA and CDR2 is FQGNSA. Trimming pared 5 bases from V and 3 bases from J, leaving 11 bases between. The length of the CDR3 is 13 residues. The CDR3 DNA reads as TGTGCCAGCAGCCACGGCAGGCTCTACGAGCAGTACTTC. It yields the protein CASSHGRLYEQYF.

Turning to this clonotype: Just one base apart from a much larger clone, this may be a read error. V and J are TRBV30 and TRBJ2-7; 8 bases agree with TRBD2. Germline V CDR1 and CDR2: GTSNPN, SVGIG (reference sequence). The CDR3 spans 15 residues. V shed 0 bases, J shed 2 bases, and the junction held 6 bases outside the gene matches. The CDR3 spells CAWSVRAGGAYEQYF. The CDR3 coding sequence is TGTGCCTGGAGTGTACGGGCGGGAGGCGCCTACGAGCAGTACTTC.

This clonotype was counted between two and nine times. J is TRBJ1-2 and V is TRBV18, with D tentatively TRBD1 (5 bases). Trimming took off 0 bases at V and 13 bases at J, with 12 bases between the two ends. The CDR3 runs 12 residues. Per the germline V gene, CDR1 is KGHSH and CDR2 is LQKENI. CDR3 amino acids: CASSPPGQVVTF. The CDR3 DNA follows: TGTGCCAGCTCACCACCGGGGCAGGTTGTCACCTTC. Complete variable domain (other parts from reference TRBV18 and TRBJ1-2): NAGVMQNPRHLVRRRGQEARLRCSPMKGHSHVYWYRQLPEEGLKFMVYLQKENIIDESGMPKERFSAEFPKEGPSILRIQQVVRGDSAAYFCASSPPGQVVTFGSGTRLTVV.

This clonotype was seen ten or more times. The rearrangement uses TRBV30 and TRBJ2-7; 7 bases agree with TRBD1. Germline CDR1 is GTSNPN and CDR2 is SVGIG (reference sequence). Unmatched junction bases numbered 6, after V lost 1 base and J lost 6 bases. CDR3 size: 13 residues. The CDR3 region is CAWSALQGTEQYF. CDR3 in DNA: TGTGCCTGGAGTGCATTACAGGGGACCGAGCAGTACTTC.

This rearrangement joins TRBV7-8 to TRBJ1-4; a possible D gene is TRBD1 (6 bases). The CDR3 loop spans 14 amino acids. Looked up from germline, CDR1 is SGHVS and CDR2 is FQNEAQ. Trimming pared 5 bases from V and 6 bases from J, leaving 13 bases between. CDR3 in amino acids: CASSPGPGDEKLFF. The DNA of the CDR3 is TGTGCCAGCAGCCCGGGGCCAGGGGATGAAAAACTGTTTTTT.

This clonotype has a handful of counts. CDR3 bases: TGTGCCAGCAGCCTGACCTACGCGGGGGGGGGAGGTGAGCAGTTCTTC. This codes for CASSLTYAGGGGEQFF. V and J are TRBV3-1 and TRBJ2-1; 9 bases are shared with TRBD2. The CDR3 runs 16 residues. The V segment lost 4 bases and the J segment 9 bases; nucleotides outside the gene matches: 13. Looked up from germline, CDR1 is LGHDT and CDR2 is YNNKEL (reference sequence).

This clonotype came up many times. CDR3 nucleotide sequence: TGCAGCGCAAGGGACAGGCACAATCAGCCCCAGCATTTT. Amino acid sequence: CSARDRHNQPQHF. The chain links TRBV20-1 to TRBJ1-5, with 8 bases fitting TRBD1. The germline V gene has CDR1 DFQATT and CDR2 SNEGSKA (reference sequence). The CDR3 is 13 residues long.

This clonotype was picked up a small number of times. The chain recombines TRBV4-1 with TRBJ2-7; the match to TRBD2 covers 10 bases. The CDR3 contains 15 residues. From germline, CDR1 is MGHRA and CDR2 YSYEKL. The ends lost 0 bases at V and 3 bases at J; junction bases unmatched: 2. As DNA, the CDR3 is TGCGCCAGCAGCCAAGAGGTAGCGGGGGGCTACGAGCAGTACTTC. This sequence encodes CASSQEVAGGYEQYF.

This clonotype has a handful of counts. This chain connects TRBV10-3 to TRBJ2-7, with 12 positions matching TRBD1. Trimming removed 0 bases from V and 5 bases from J; junction bases left unmatched: 2. Germline V CDR1 and CDR2: ENHRY, SYGVKD. The CDR3 runs 15 residues. In nucleotides, the CDR3 is TGTGCCATCAGTGAGTCGGGACAGGGGGCTCACGAGCAGTACTTC. Protein sequence: CAISESGQGAHEQYF.

This clonotype has a count of ten or more. The gene calls are TRBV28 and TRBJ2-7; the match to TRBD1 covers 10 bases. Germline trimming cut 5 bases from V and 2 bases from J; bases unmatched to any gene: 3. CDR1 MDHEN and CDR2 SYDVKM come from the germline V gene. The CDR3 has 14 residues. The CDR3, as DNA: TGTGCCAGCAGTCCAGACAGGGGGCCCTACGAGCAGTACTTC. It yields the protein CASSPDRGPYEQYF.

The rearrangement links TRBV19 to TRBJ1-1; D possibly corresponds to TRBD1 (6 bases). Trimming stripped 1 base from V and 5 bases from J, with 11 bases between. From germline, CDR1 is LNHDA and CDR2 SQIVND (reference sequence). The CDR3 has 14 amino acids. The CDR3 nucleotides are TGTGCCAGTAGTATAGCGGGGGGCCCGACTGAAGCTTTCTTT. Its translation: CASSIAGGPTEAFF.

This clonotype was detected ten times or more. The V gene is TRBV18, the J gene TRBJ2-1, with TRBD2 as a possible D gene (6 bases). Trimming cost V 1 base and J 7 bases, with 20 bases left between them. The germline V gene encodes CDR1 KGHSH and CDR2 LQKENI. This CDR3 is built from 17 residues. The CDR3 coding sequence is TGTGCCAGCTCACCACGGGAAGATGTTACTAGCATAAATGAGCAGTTCTTC. It specifies CASSPREDVTSINEQFF.

This clonotype occurred many times. The junction shows a germline mismatch at one end, possibly a read error. This chain uses TRBV5-1 with TRBJ1-3; no clear D. The V gene's germline CDR1 is SGHRS and CDR2 YFSETQ. This CDR3 has 14 amino acids. CDR3 DNA: TGTGCCAGCAGTTTGGAGGGTACCGGAAACACCATATATTTT. Translating it yields CASSLEGTGNTIYF.

Ten or more counts support this clonotype. The rearrangement links TRBV6-1 to TRBJ1-4; 7 nucleotides line up with TRBD1. The CDR3 covers 14 residues. CDR1 is MNHNS, CDR2 SASEGT, per germline. The junction had 8 bases not matched to a gene; V was cut back by 5 bases and J by 8 bases. CDR3 protein: CASSTGTAVEKLFF. The CDR3 DNA sequence: TGTGCCAGCAGTACCGGGACAGCGGTGGAAAAACTGTTTTTT.

This clonotype was seen only once. V gene TRBV5-1 combines with J gene TRBJ2-5; tentatively, D is TRBD2 (6 bases). Germline V gene data show CDR1 as SGHRS and CDR2 as YFSETQ. The V end lost 1 base, the J end lost 0 bases, and 13 bases lay between the germline ends. The CDR3 is 16 amino acids. The CDR3 loop is CASSLTGSSYQETQYF. CDR3 DNA sequence: TGCGCCAGCAGCTTGACCGGGAGCTCATACCAAGAGACCCAGTACTTC.

This clonotype was counted at least ten times. The chain has TRBV7-3 and TRBJ1-1; 9 bases line up with TRBD1. The CDR3 has 14 residues. V lost 5 bases, J lost 11 bases, and 12 bases stayed unmatched. Germline loops: CDR1 SGHTA, CDR2 FQGTGA. The CDR3 loop reads CASSPNPGQGGAFF. Written as DNA, the CDR3 is TGTGCCAGCAGCCCAAATCCGGGACAGGGAGGTGCTTTCTTT.

This clonotype was counted many times. The chain combines TRBV6-5 with TRBJ2-3; D might be TRBD1 (6 bases). Per germline, CDR1 MNHEY and CDR2 SVGAGI. Trimming stripped 1 base from V and 3 bases from J, with 11 bases between. There are 15 residues in the CDR3. The CDR3 here is CASSYFGQPTDTQYF. The CDR3 DNA reads TGTGCCAGCAGTTACTTCGGACAGCCGACAGATACGCAGTATTTT.

V usage is TRBV19 and J usage is TRBJ2-1, with 9 bases that match TRBD1. The CDR3 contains 15 residues. The germline gives CDR1 LNHDA, CDR2 SQIVND (reference sequence). After removal of 2 bases from V and 7 bases from J, the junction contained 6 bases not matched to a gene. CDR3 bases: TGTGCCAGTAGTATACCGGGACAGGGATGGAATGAGCAGTTCTTC. Its protein is CASSIPGQGWNEQFF.

The genes are TRBV6-2 or TRBV6-3 and TRBJ2-1; 11 nucleotides align to TRBD1. This CDR3 contains 20 residues. Germline V gene sequence: CDR1 MNHEY, CDR2 SVGEGT. V was pared by 4 bases and J by 3 bases, with 17 bases of the junction left unmatched. Here the CDR3 DNA reads TGTGCCAGCAGTTCCGCCGGGACAGGGGGTGAAGTGTGGATCTACAATGAGCAGTTCTTC. It translates to CASSSAGTGGEVWIYNEQFF.

This clonotype was counted only a few times. V is TRBV4-2 and J is TRBJ2-5, with TRBD1 identical over 7 bases. The V segment lost 6 bases and the J segment 4 bases; nucleotides outside the gene matches: 5. Germline loops: CDR1 LGHNA, CDR2 YNFKEQ. The CDR3 has 13 amino acids. The CDR3 DNA is TGTGCCAGCAGACAGGGGAATAGAGAGACCCAGTACTTC. Protein sequence: CASRQGNRETQYF.

At least ten counts were recorded for this clonotype. The chain couples TRBV30 to TRBJ2-3; D perhaps matches TRBD1 (8 bases). The V end lost 2 bases, the J end lost 8 bases, and 17 bases lay between the germline ends. From germline, CDR1 is GTSNPN and CDR2 SVGIG (reference sequence). The CDR3 has 14 residues. For the CDR3, the DNA is TGTGCCTGGAGTTGGAACAGGGGGGGATTTACGCAGTATTTT. Residues: CAWSWNRGGFTQYF.